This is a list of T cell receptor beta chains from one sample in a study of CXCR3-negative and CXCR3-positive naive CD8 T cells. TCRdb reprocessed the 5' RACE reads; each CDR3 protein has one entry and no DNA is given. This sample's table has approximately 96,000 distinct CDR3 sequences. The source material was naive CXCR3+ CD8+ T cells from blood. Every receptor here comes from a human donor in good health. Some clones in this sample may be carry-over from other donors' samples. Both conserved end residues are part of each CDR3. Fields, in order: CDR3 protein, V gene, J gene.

CASSLVGGETQYF	TRBV5-6	TRBJ2-5
CASSPPRVGLSYEQYF	TRBV18	TRBJ2-7
CASSLAGNTEAFF	TRBV28	TRBJ1-1
CASGLRLDVETQYF	TRBV12-5	TRBJ2-5
CASSFPDRYYGYTF	TRBV7-2	TRBJ1-2
CASSTSGASYEQYF	TRBV27	TRBJ2-7
CASSLPETGVFHYGYTF	TRBV28	TRBJ1-2
CASSLAVDGSSGANVLTF	TRBV11-2	TRBJ2-6
CASISAGGRNTGELFF	TRBV7-9	TRBJ2-2
CASSLTRETQYF	TRBV7-2	TRBJ2-5
CSVGLAGSPLYEQYF	TRBV29-1	TRBJ2-7
CASSHGTTSYEQYF	TRBV3-1	TRBJ2-7
CASSQDWGETQYF	TRBV3-1	TRBJ2-5
CASSFLIVSSGANVLTF	TRBV11-2	TRBJ2-6
CATNGAESNTGELFF	TRBV2	TRBJ2-2
CSVRWSSYEQYF	TRBV29-1	TRBJ2-7
CASSQRPGTGSASDTGELFF	TRBV4-3	TRBJ2-2
CASSAYALSYEQYF	TRBV27	TRBJ2-7
CASSLGQGPPTDTQYF	TRBV5-1	TRBJ2-3
CASSDHQGFNIQYF	TRBV2	TRBJ2-4
CASSQMNTGELFF	TRBV6-2/TRBV6-3	TRBJ2-2
CSVERTGSTFSYNEQFF	TRBV29-1	TRBJ2-1
CASSFEGDLGEQYF	TRBV7-2	TRBJ2-7
CASSLPGLEQFF	TRBV5-5	TRBJ2-1
CASSSRTMNTEAFF	TRBV5-1	TRBJ1-1
CASSLAQAGARYNEQFF	TRBV12-3/TRBV12-4	TRBJ2-1
CASSQESGFVNTEAFF	TRBV4-2	TRBJ1-1
CASSPTSGGANEQFF	TRBV18	TRBJ2-1
CCVEDRGQVQFF	TRBV29-1	TRBJ2-1
CAIKDGAGLAYGYTF	TRBV10-3	TRBJ1-2
CASSFITELYGYTF	TRBV28	TRBJ1-2
CSVESTPGGEQYF	TRBV29-1	TRBJ2-7